The entry below gives a single T cell receptor beta chain sequence along with its context. The CDR3 is 14 amino acids. Germline assignment: CDR1 SGHTA and CDR2 FQGNSA. Between the trimmed V and J ends, which lost 6 bases and 4 bases, there was a span of 16 bases. Via MiXCR, TCRdb re-called the 5' RACE reads, giving one row per CDR3 protein. The table lists approximately 450,000 distinct CDR3 sequences, roughly 20% of them singletons, with about 18% in the top ten. This sample is drawn from a study of T cells after yellow fever vaccination. The chain combines TRBV7-2 with TRBJ2-7; D possibly corresponds to TRBD2 (8 bases). The sequencing used PBMCs, collected before the yellow fever booster vaccination. This receptor was taken from a man younger than 35 who received the YFV17D yellow fever vaccine. The CDR3 loop reads CASRPREGAYEQYV. The CDR3 bases are TGTGCCAGCAGACCCCGGGAGGGGGCGTACGAGCAGTACGTC.